This T cell receptor beta chain was captured in a study of blood T cell repertoires in COVID-19. This clone appeared a single time. Participant-given clinical history determined each cohort assignment. Per the original methods: Amplification from reference gene primers served as the basis for estimated nucleated cell counts. Profiling relied on immunoSEQ multiplex PCR, and the TCRdb table lists in-frame clones only, not all of them. V and J calls and clone size follow that table, whereas D and trimming were derived from the DNA. In the table there are approximately 220,000 clones, 86% of which are singletons. The CDR3 length is 13 residues. CDR1 is MNHEY and CDR2 is SVGAGI in the germline V gene. V was clipped by 2 bases and J by 10 bases; unmatched bases: 8.

This TCR derives from a woman aged 35 to 49 with acute COVID-19. What was sequenced was PBMCs or T cells enriched from blood (not recorded which). V gene TRBV6-5 combines with J gene TRBJ2-7; TRBD1 agrees at 7 bases. In nucleotides, the CDR3 is TGTGCCAGCAGTTACGGGACAGAGAGAACCCAGTACTTC. Protein: CASSYGTERTQYF.